A single sample is the source of the 21 T cell receptor beta chains below, sequenced in a study of control samples from healthy donors and cancer patients. The data were produced by immunoSEQ multiplex PCR, yet TCRdb's version contains in-frame clones alone and is incomplete. The sample carries fewer than 130,000 clones, more than 75% recorded once. Sequences were obtained from PBMCs. Receptor source: a woman aged 60 to 75 with lung cancer.

This clone appeared once. The chain carries TRBV10-3 and TRBJ1-2; D call uncertain. Per germline, CDR1 ENHRY and CDR2 SYGVKD. Trimming removed 2 bases at V and 4 bases at J, with 11 bases between. CDR3 length equals 14 residues. The CDR3 region has the DNA TGTGCCATCAGTGAGGGAGGGAGTATCTATGGCTACACCTTC. Translating it yields CAISEGGSIYGYTF.

The chain recombines TRBV5-1 with TRBJ1-1; 11 nucleotides agree with TRBD1. Looked up from germline, CDR1 is SGHRS and CDR2 is YFSETQ. This CDR3 contains 14 residues. The V gene end was trimmed by 5 bases and the J gene end by 6 bases; junction bases not matched to a gene: 6. The CDR3 sequence: CASRSGTGGPEAFF. The DNA of the CDR3 is TGCGCCAGCAGGTCCGGGACAGGGGGTCCTGAAGCTTTCTTT. Together with reference TRBV5-1 and TRBJ1-1, the CDR3 gives the full variable domain: KAGVTQTPRYLIKTRGQQVTLSCSPISGHRSVSWYQQTPGQGLQFLFEYFSETQRNKGNFPGRFSGRQFSNSRSEMNVSTLELGDSALYLCASRSGTGGPEAFFGQGTRLTVV.

The rearrangement links TRBV2 to TRBJ1-4, with D uncertain. The germline V gene encodes CDR1 SNHLY and CDR2 FYNNEI. The CDR3 extends over 14 amino acids. Trimming shortened V by 10 bases and J by 7 bases, and 19 bases separated the two germline ends. The CDR3 nucleotides read TGTGCCACCATGAGGGAAGTGAGGGCTGAAAAACTGTTTTTT. It yields the protein CATMREVRAEKLFF.

The genes are TRBV6-2 or TRBV6-3 and TRBJ2-1; possibly TRBD2 for D (5 bases). The CDR3 spans 15 residues. Germline lookup yields CDR1 MNHEY and CDR2 SVGEGT. Trimming left V 5 bases short and J 4 bases short, with 15 bases between. The CDR3 sequence: CASSQSGLEYNEQFF. The CDR3 DNA is TGTGCCAGCAGTCAGAGCGGACTTGAATACAATGAGCAGTTCTTC.

This sequence joins TRBV7-3 and TRBJ2-3; 12 positions agree with TRBD1. The CDR3 spans 16 residues. V lost 5 bases, J lost 6 bases, and 9 bases stayed unmatched. Germline loops: CDR1 SGHTA, CDR2 FQGTGA. CDR3 in amino acids: CASSPGDRGLGDTQYF. The CDR3 nucleotides are TGTGCCAGCAGCCCCGGGGACAGGGGGCTCGGGGATACGCAGTATTTT.

The J gene is TRBJ2-1, the V gene TRBV6-6; 11 nucleotides agree with TRBD2. In germline, CDR1 is MNHNY, CDR2 SVGAGI (reference sequence). The CDR3 totals 17 residues. V was pared by 5 bases and J by 6 bases, with 12 bases of the junction left unmatched. Here the CDR3 DNA reads TGTGCCAGCAGTCCGAAATTCCTTACTAGCGGGGGCAATGAGCAGTTCTTC. Protein: CASSPKFLTSGGNEQFF.

V is TRBV5-1 and J is TRBJ1-5; D perhaps matches TRBD1 (5 bases). V lost 2 bases, J lost 5 bases, and 11 bases lay in between. The CDR3 is 14 amino acids. The germline gives CDR1 SGHRS, CDR2 YFSETQ. CDR3 nucleotides: TGCGCCAGCAGCTTAACAGGTGGTGATCAGCCCCAGCATTTT. Protein product: CASSLTGGDQPQHF.

The rearrangement joins TRBV28 to TRBJ2-5; the match to TRBD2 covers 12 bases. V gave up 2 bases and J gave up 2 bases; unmatched junction bases: 3. The germline gives CDR1 MDHEN, CDR2 SYDVKM. The CDR3 has 16 residues. CDR3 protein: CASSLGLAGGQETQYF. In nucleotides, the CDR3 is TGTGCCAGCAGTTTAGGGCTAGCGGGGGGGCAAGAGACCCAGTACTTC. Complete variable domain (other parts from reference TRBV28 and TRBJ2-5): DVKVTQSSRYLVKRTGEKVFLECVQDMDHENMFWYRQDPGLGLRLIYFSYDVKMKEKGDIPEGYSVSREKKERFSLILESASTNQTSMYLCASSLGLAGGQETQYFGPGTRLLVL.

The chain joins TRBV19 to TRBJ1-2; D remains ambiguous. CDR3 length: 15 amino acids. V lost 4 bases and J lost 5, with 17 bases in between. Germline CDR1 reads LNHDA; CDR2 reads SQIVND (reference sequence). The CDR3 region is CASSSQPRLNYGYTF. The CDR3, as DNA: TGTGCCAGTAGTAGCCAGCCTCGACTTAATTATGGCTACACCTTC. The full variable domain, with the rest looked up from reference TRBV19 and TRBJ1-2, is DGGITQSPKYLFRKEGQNVTLSCEQNLNHDAMYWYRQDPGQGLRLIYYSQIVNDFQKGDIAEGYSVSREKKESFPLTVTSAQKNPTAFYLCASSSQPRLNYGYTFGSGTRLTVV.

The rearrangement uses TRBV4-2 and TRBJ2-5; D remains unclear. V lost 1 base and J 0 bases, leaving 12 bases between the germline ends. The CDR3 has 16 residues. Germline V lookup: CDR1 LGHNA, CDR2 YNFKEQ. The CDR3 bases are TGTGCCAGCAGCCAAGCCAGCACCGCCAACCAAGAGACCCAGTACTTC. Translation gives CASSQASTANQETQYF.

This clone was observed a handful of times. The V gene is TRBV30, the J gene TRBJ1-3; weak D call: TRBD1 (5 bases). Germline CDR1 and CDR2: GTSNPN and SVGIG (reference sequence). The V and J ends lost 4 bases and 4 bases respectively, with 8 bases between them. This CDR3 contains 12 residues. The CDR3: CAWNPGGNTIYF. The CDR3 nucleotides are TGTGCCTGGAACCCAGGGGGAAACACCATATATTTT.

The chain is built from TRBV5-4 and TRBJ2-1; 12 bases map to TRBD2. The CDR3 is 16 amino acids. V shed 0 bases and J 4 bases; nucleotides not matched to a gene: 2. Germline values: CDR1 SGHNT, CDR2 YYREEE (reference sequence). The CDR3 DNA sequence: TGTGCCAGCAGCTTGGGGACTAGCGGGACTTACAATGAGCAGTTCTTC. Translated: CASSLGTSGTYNEQFF.

This clone was found a few times. The rearrangement joins TRBV5-1 to TRBJ2-1; D is possibly TRBD2 (5 bases). There are 15 residues in the CDR3. The germline V gene has CDR1 SGHRS and CDR2 YFSETQ. Deletions cut 0 bases from V and 6 bases from J, with 13 bases between. As DNA, the CDR3 is TGCGCCAGCAGCTTGGCCCCGGGAACCCCCAATGAGCAGTTCTTC. Its translation: CASSLAPGTPNEQFF.

V and J are TRBV5-4 and TRBJ2-2; possibly TRBD1 or TRBD2 for D (5 bases each). Between the trimmed V and J ends, which lost 3 bases and 7 bases, there was a span of 16 bases. The germline CDR1 and CDR2 sequences are SGHNT and YYREEE (reference sequence). This CDR3 region has 15 residues. The DNA for the CDR3 is TGTGCCAGCAGCTCCGGGGCAGTAGCCGGCGGGGAGCTGTTTTTT. This encodes CASSSGAVAGGELFF. The entire variable domain, with the rest obtained from reference TRBV5-4 and TRBJ2-2, is as follows: ETGVTQSPTHLIKTRGQQVTLRCSSQSGHNTVSWYQQALGQGPQFIFQYYREEENGRGNFPPRFSGLQFPNYSSELNVNALELDDSALYLCASSSGAVAGGELFFGEGSRLTVL.

The chain combines TRBV9 with TRBJ2-3, with a tentative D call TRBD2 (5 bases). V lost 0 bases to trimming and J lost 2 bases, with 10 bases between them. Germline CDR1 is SGDLS and CDR2 is YYNGEE. The CDR3 spans 15 residues. The CDR3 region is CASSVGSLATDTQYF. The CDR3 nucleotides read TGTGCCAGCAGCGTAGGTTCCCTAGCCACAGATACGCAGTATTTT.

This clone has only a few counts. The rearrangement links TRBV18 to TRBJ2-6; the D gene could be TRBD1 or TRBD2 (5 bases each). V was trimmed by 2 bases and J by 1 base, leaving 9 bases between them. The CDR3 length is 16 residues. Germline V CDR1 and CDR2: KGHSH, LQKENI. The CDR3 protein is CASSPRGESGANVLTF. CDR3 in DNA: TGTGCCAGCTCACCAAGAGGGGAATCTGGGGCCAACGTCCTGACTTTC.

The gene calls are TRBV10-3 and TRBJ1-3; no reliable D call. The CDR3 is 12 residues long. Germline CDR1 and CDR2: ENHRY and SYGVKD. The V and J ends lost 6 bases and 8 bases respectively, with 11 bases between them. CDR3 nucleotides: TGTGCCATCAGCCCGTCCCGAGACACCATATATTTT. Translated, it gives CAISPSRDTIYF.

V is TRBV6-6 and J is TRBJ1-1; D remains unclear. Germline-derived CDR1 and CDR2 are MNHNY and SVGAGI (reference sequence). The CDR3 length is 12 residues. The ends were cut back, 2 bases at V and 7 bases at J, with 8 bases in the middle. CDR3 sequence reads: CASSYLQYEAFF. CDR3 nucleotide sequence: TGTGCCAGCAGTTACCTGCAATATGAAGCTTTCTTT.

The V gene is TRBV11-3, the J gene TRBJ2-3; 8 positions agree with TRBD1. V shed 4 bases, J shed 0 bases, and the junction held 6 bases outside the gene matches. The V gene's germline CDR1 is SGHNT and CDR2 YENEEA. The length of the CDR3 is 16 residues. The CDR3 DNA reads as TGTGCCAGCAGCTCCGGGGACAGGACTAGCACAGATACGCAGTATTTT. It specifies CASSSGDRTSTDTQYF.

This chain uses TRBV7-9 with TRBJ2-1, with D possibly called TRBD1 or TRBD2 (5 bases each). Germline lookup yields CDR1 SEHNR and CDR2 FQNEAQ (reference sequence). V gave up 5 bases and J gave up 15 bases, with 20 bases separating them. There are 13 residues in the CDR3. The CDR3 DNA reads as TGTGCCAGCAGCCGGGGCCCTGAGGGTGCTCGGTTCTTC. Its protein is CASSRGPEGARFF.

This chain joins TRBV6-4 and TRBJ2-1; 7 bases are a match to TRBD2. CDR3 size: 14 residues. The germline V gene has CDR1 MRHNA and CDR2 SNTAGT. The V segment lost 11 bases and the J segment 8 bases; nucleotides outside the gene matches: 15. The CDR3 loop reads CAPYGELANDEQFF. DNA for the CDR3: TGTGCCCCCTACGGGGAACTAGCGAACGATGAGCAGTTCTTC.